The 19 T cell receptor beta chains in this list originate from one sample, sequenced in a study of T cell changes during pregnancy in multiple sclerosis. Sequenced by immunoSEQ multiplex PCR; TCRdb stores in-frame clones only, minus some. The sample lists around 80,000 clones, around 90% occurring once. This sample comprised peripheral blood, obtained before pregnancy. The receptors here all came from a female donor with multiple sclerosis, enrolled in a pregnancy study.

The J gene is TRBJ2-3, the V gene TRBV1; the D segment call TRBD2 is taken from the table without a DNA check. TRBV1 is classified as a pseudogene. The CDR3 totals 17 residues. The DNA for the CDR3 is TGCACCAGCAGCCGGACTGCGTGTGAGGCATCCACAGATACGCAGTATTTT. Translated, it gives CTSSRTACEASTDTQYF.

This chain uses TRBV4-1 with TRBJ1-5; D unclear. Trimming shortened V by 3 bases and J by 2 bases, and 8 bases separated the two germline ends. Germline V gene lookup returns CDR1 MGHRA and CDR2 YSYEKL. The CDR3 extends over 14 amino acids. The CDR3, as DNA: TGCGCCAGCAGCCAGAGAGGTGGCAATCAGCCCCAGCATTTT. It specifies CASSQRGGNQPQHF.

The CDR3 nucleotides are TGTGCCAGCAGTGACGGACACAAGAGCTCCTACGAGCAGTACTTC. This sequence encodes CASSDGHKSSYEQYF. The chain carries TRBV25-1 and TRBJ2-7; maybe TRBD1 (5 bases). V dropped 3 bases and J dropped 0 bases, with 12 bases sitting between them. The CDR3 contains 15 residues. Per the germline V gene, CDR1 is MGHDK and CDR2 is SYGVNS.

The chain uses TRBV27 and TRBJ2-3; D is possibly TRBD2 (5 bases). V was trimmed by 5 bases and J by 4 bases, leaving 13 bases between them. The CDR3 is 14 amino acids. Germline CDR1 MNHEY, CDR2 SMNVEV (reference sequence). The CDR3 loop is CASSAPGIADTQYF. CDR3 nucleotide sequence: TGTGCCAGCAGTGCCCCGGGGATAGCAGATACGCAGTATTTT.

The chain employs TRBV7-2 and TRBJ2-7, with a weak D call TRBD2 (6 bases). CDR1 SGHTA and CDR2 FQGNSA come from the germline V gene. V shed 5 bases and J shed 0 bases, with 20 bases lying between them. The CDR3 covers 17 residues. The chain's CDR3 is CASSKRTGTHISYEQYF. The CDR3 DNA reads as TGTGCCAGCAGCAAACGGACCGGGACTCATATCTCCTACGAGCAGTACTTC.

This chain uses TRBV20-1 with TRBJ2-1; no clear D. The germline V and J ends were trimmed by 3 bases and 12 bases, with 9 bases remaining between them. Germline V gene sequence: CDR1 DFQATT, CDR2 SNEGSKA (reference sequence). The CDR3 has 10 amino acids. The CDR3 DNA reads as TGCAGTGCTAGTATCCTCGGGCAGTTCTTC. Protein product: CSASILGQFF.

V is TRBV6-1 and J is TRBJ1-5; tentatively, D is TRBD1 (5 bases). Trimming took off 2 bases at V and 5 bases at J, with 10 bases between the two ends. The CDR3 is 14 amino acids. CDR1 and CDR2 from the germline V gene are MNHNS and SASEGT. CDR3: CASSERDWDQPQHF. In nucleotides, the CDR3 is TGTGCCAGCAGTGAACGGGACTGGGATCAGCCCCAGCATTTT.

CDR3 DNA sequence: TGCGCCAGCAGCCAACAGGGGGGCGAGCAGTACTTC. It translates to CASSQQGGEQYF. This chain joins TRBV5-1 and TRBJ2-7; 8 nucleotides agree with TRBD1. This CDR3 comprises 12 residues. With 4 bases clipped from V and 6 bases from J, the junction kept 3 bases outside the gene matches. Per germline, CDR1 SGHRS and CDR2 YFSETQ. The variable domain in full, with the rest retrieved from reference TRBV5-1 and TRBJ2-7, is KAGVTQTPRYLIKTRGQQVTLSCSPISGHRSVSWYQQTPGQGLQFLFEYFSETQRNKGNFPGRFSGRQFSNSRSEMNVSTLELGDSALYLCASSQQGGEQYFGPGTRLTVT.

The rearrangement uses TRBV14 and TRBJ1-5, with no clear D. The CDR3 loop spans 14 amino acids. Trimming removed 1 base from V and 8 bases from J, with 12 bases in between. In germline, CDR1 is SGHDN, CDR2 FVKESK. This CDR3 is CASSQGSGSEPQHF. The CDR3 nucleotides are TGTGCCAGCAGCCAAGGATCAGGATCAGAGCCCCAGCATTTT.

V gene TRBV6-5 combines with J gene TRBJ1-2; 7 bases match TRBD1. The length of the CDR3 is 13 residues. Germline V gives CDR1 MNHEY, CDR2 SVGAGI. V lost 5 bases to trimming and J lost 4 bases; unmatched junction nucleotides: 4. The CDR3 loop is CASSQDRVYGYTF. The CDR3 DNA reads TGTGCCAGCAGTCAAGACAGGGTCTATGGCTACACCTTC.

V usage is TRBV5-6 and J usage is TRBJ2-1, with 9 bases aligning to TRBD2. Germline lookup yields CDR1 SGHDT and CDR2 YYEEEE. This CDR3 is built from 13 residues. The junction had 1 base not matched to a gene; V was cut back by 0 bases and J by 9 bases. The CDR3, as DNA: TGTGCCAGCAGCTTGGGACTAGCGGTTGAGCAGTTCTTC. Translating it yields CASSLGLAVEQFF.

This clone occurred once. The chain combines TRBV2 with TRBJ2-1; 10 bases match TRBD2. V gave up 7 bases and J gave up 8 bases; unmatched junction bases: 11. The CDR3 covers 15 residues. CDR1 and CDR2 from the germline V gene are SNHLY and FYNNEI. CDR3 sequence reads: CASTLGLAGVDEQFF. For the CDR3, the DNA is TGTGCCAGCACCTTGGGGCTAGCGGGAGTGGATGAGCAGTTCTTC.

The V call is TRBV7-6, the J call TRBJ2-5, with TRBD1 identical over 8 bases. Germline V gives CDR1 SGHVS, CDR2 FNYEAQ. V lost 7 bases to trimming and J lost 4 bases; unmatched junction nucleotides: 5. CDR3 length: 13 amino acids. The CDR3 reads CASNRGWIETQYF. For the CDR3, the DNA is TGTGCCAGCAACAGGGGGTGGATAGAGACCCAGTACTTC.

In nucleotides, the CDR3 is TGTGCCAGCAGGTCCGGGACAGGGATTTCCTACGAGCAGTACTTC. Translation gives CASRSGTGISYEQYF. The rearrangement uses TRBV28 and TRBJ2-7, with 9 positions matching TRBD1. V trimming: 6 bases; J trimming: 1 base; junction bases outside the gene matches: 7. The CDR3 is 15 residues long. Germline CDR1 and CDR2: MDHEN and SYDVKM.

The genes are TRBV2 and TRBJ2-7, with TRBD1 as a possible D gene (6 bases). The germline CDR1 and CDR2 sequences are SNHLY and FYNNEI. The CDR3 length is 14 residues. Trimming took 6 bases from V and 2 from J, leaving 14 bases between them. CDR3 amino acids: CASSFGQITYEQYF. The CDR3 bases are TGTGCCAGCAGCTTCGGACAGATAACCTACGAGCAGTACTTC.

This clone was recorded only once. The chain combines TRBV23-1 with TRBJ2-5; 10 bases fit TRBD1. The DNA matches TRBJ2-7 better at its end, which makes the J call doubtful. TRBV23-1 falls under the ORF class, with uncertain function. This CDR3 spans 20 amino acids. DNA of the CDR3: TGCGCCAGCAGTCAATCGATTCGCGACCGGGACAGGGGATTGAGATACGAGCAGTACTTC. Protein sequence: CASSQSIRDRDRGLRYEQYF.

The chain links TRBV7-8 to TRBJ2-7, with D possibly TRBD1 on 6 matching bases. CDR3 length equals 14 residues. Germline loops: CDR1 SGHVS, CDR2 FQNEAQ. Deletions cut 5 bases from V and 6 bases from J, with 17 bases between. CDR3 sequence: CASSVNRVLIEQYF. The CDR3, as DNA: TGTGCCAGCAGCGTAAACAGGGTTCTAATCGAGCAGTACTTC.

The CDR3 here is CASSAGTSGYNEQFF. As DNA, the CDR3 is TGTGCCAGCAGCGCCGGGACTAGCGGCTACAATGAGCAGTTCTTC. The chain combines TRBV5-8 with TRBJ2-1; 11 bases align to TRBD2. Trimming at V came to 4 bases and at J to 3 bases, leaving 3 bases not matched to a gene. Germline V gene sequence: CDR1 SGHTS, CDR2 YDEGEE. The CDR3 consists of 15 residues.

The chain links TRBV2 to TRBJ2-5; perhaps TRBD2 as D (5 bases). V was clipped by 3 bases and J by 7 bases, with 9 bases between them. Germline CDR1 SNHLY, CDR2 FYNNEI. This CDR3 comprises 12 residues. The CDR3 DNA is TGTGCCAGCAGTGAGCCTGGAGGGACCCAGTACTTC. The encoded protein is CASSEPGGTQYF.